The 6 T cell receptor beta chains listed next were all sequenced from one sample in a study of regulatory dendritic cells for organ transplantation. Measured with immunoSEQ multiplex PCR; TCRdb has only the in-frame clones, and not every one. In the table there are 11,000 or so clones, roughly 70% of which are singletons. The material sequenced was memory CD8+ T cells from blood. Regarding subset: CD45RO+ memory T cells. The receptors were sampled from a human donor in good health.

This chain joins TRBV6-1 and TRBJ2-1, with 7 nucleotides matching TRBD1. The CDR3 loop spans 13 amino acids. Germline V lookup: CDR1 MNHNS, CDR2 SASEGT. V dropped 4 bases and J dropped 3; count of bases not matched to a gene: 0. The CDR3 region has the DNA TGTGCCAGCAGTGGGGACAGCTACAATGAGCAGTTCTTC. Translation gives CASSGDSYNEQFF.

This clone has a single count. The chain carries TRBV4-3 and TRBJ2-2; tentative D call: TRBD2 (6 bases). Germline CDR1 is LGHNA and CDR2 is YSLEER. This CDR3 region has 16 residues. Trimming took 0 bases from V and 6 from J, leaving 14 bases between them. CDR3 DNA: TGCGCCAGCAGCCAAGACCCCACCGGGGGTGCCGGGGAGCTGTTTTTT. It is translated as CASSQDPTGGAGELFF.

V is TRBV10-1 and J is TRBJ2-5, with 8 bases that match TRBD1. V gave up 9 bases and J gave up 4 bases; unmatched junction bases: 7. This CDR3 region has 13 residues. Germline-derived CDR1 and CDR2 are WNHNN and SYGVQD (reference sequence). The CDR3 DNA reads as TGCGCCAGATCGGGGCAGGGGGCAGAGACCCAGTACTTC. Its protein product is CARSGQGAETQYF.

The rearrangement links TRBV6-4 to TRBJ2-2; D is uncertain. The ends were cut back, 4 bases at V and 3 bases at J, with 6 bases in the middle. CDR3 length: 13 residues. Germline V gives CDR1 MRHNA, CDR2 SNTAGT. CDR3 sequence (DNA): TGTGCCAGCAGTGTTTCAGACACCGGGGAGCTGTTTTTT. It codes for CASSVSDTGELFF.

The rearrangement uses TRBV4-1 and TRBJ2-5; 12 positions match TRBD2. V lost 4 bases, J lost 1 base, and 4 bases stayed unmatched. Germline V gene lookup returns CDR1 MGHRA and CDR2 YSYEKL. CDR3 length: 16 residues. This CDR3 is CASSPRLAGAQETQYF. The DNA for the CDR3 is TGCGCCAGCAGCCCCAGACTAGCGGGGGCCCAAGAGACCCAGTACTTC.

The J gene is TRBJ2-1, the V gene TRBV2; D remains unclear. V lost 0 bases and J 4 bases, leaving 10 bases between the germline ends. The CDR3 spans 15 residues. CDR1 and CDR2 (germline): SNHLY, FYNNEI. The CDR3 here is CASSEASGRYNEQFF. The CDR3 coding sequence is TGTGCCAGCAGTGAAGCGTCAGGAAGGTACAATGAGCAGTTCTTC.